This TCR beta chain was profiled in a study of CD8 T cells in Susac syndrome (dated by TCRdb to between 2018 and 2021). As for the study more broadly: Repertoire sequencing was used to test whether CD8+ T cell activation and differentiation in Susac syndrome was antigen driven.

In regard to this clonotype: Its antigen remains undetermined. Base qualities were left out, and no much larger clone turns up one base away.

CDR1 LGHDT and CDR2 YNNKEL were looked up in the germline V gene (reference sequence). The CDR3 starts with the cysteine, ends with the phenylalanine, and has 18 residues. CDR3 DNA only is kept here, 54 bases in frame from base 1. From V the trimming removes 0 bases and from J it removes 2 bases, while the gene matches leave 9 bases of the junction unaccounted for. Broad study findings and their caveats: The study acknowledged that relatively few individuals were included in the TCR sequencing and HLA analysis.

RNA was extracted using the RNeasy kit, and roughly 0.5 to 1 ug of the RNA was reverse transcribed with random hexamers. The immunoSEQ multiplex PCR assay, covering 54 Vbeta and 13 Jbeta segments, was used to amplify TCR beta CDR3 regions. PCR amplification bias was corrected using a synthetic template baseline for primer optimization and computational correction. On the authors' methods: Reads were assigned to V, D and J genes according to IMGT and analyzed in immunoSEQ Analyzer, with only productive sequences retained. To calculate clonality, Shannon entropy was normalized by log2 of the number of productive unique sequences and then subtracted from one. Public and private clones were assessed among the 100 most prevalent clones of each patient and control. A clone was defined as Susac-specific if it was absent from the healthy and MS cohorts, from 1052 published viral clones and from other ImmuneACCESS disease sequences. The public reads were quality trimmed at Q25 with fastp and then assembled into clones with MiXCR by TCRdb, keeping productive beta chains. Rows with a matching CDR3 protein are joined into one entry that keeps the most common DNA and genes. The V and J calls were not made by the authors but by TCRdb's processing. This sample comprises about 200,000 distinct CDR3 sequences, approximately 95% of them detected only once. The leading ten clones occupy approximately 0.1% of the sample.

Peripheral blood CD8+ and CD4+ T cells from healthy donors, Susac syndrome patients and multiple sclerosis patients were profiled by high-throughput TCR beta sequencing. Multiple sclerosis controls were treatment-naive patients with stable or active relapsing-remitting disease fulfilling revised McDonald criteria. CD8+ TEMRA cells were enriched by FACS, while bulk CD8+ and CD4+ T cells were purified by magnetic negative isolation. Blood was collected in EDTA tubes and processed within 24 hours, with PBMCs isolated through density gradient centrifugation. PBMCs intended for TCR sequencing were cryopreserved in liquid nitrogen and were subsequently thawed in a 37 degrees C water bath. A purity of at least 90% was achieved for sorted or isolated CD4+, CD8+ and CD8+ TEMRA cells.

The material sequenced was CD4+ T cells from PBMCs. The V gene is TRBV3-1 and the J gene is TRBJ2-3, with 9 central nucleotides matching TRBD2. The source is a human donor with multiple sclerosis. The nucleotide sequence is TGTGCCAGCAGCCAAGATGCCCAGCGGGGGGCCTACACAGATACGCAGTATTTT. This is translated as CASSQDAQRGAYTDTQYF.